The entry below describes one TCR beta chain. The record originates from a study of blood T cell repertoires in COVID-19. About the study: Samples came from the United States, Italy and Spain, spanning acute and convalescent COVID-19. Nucleic acid was either cDNA or gDNA, and it came from T cells, B-cell-depleted T cells, or PBMCs.

From germline, CDR1 is SGHNT and CDR2 YYREEE (reference sequence). CDR3 length: 15 amino acids. With V trimmed by 0 bases and J by 6 bases, 2 bases remained unmatched. Original methodology: Amplification with reference gene primers provided the estimates of nucleated cell counts. TCRdb's table, derived via immunoSEQ multiplex PCR, lists solely in-frame clones and lacks some. V and J calls and clone size come straight from that table; D and trimming were deduced from the DNA. The sample records around 290,000 clones, more than 70% being singletons. The genes are TRBV5-4 and TRBJ1-4, with TRBD1 matching 10 bases. The TCR sequence derives from a woman aged 50 to 65 who had recovered from COVID-19. Sequencing was done on a sample of peripheral blood. CDR3 residues: CASSLGQGADEKLFF. The DNA for the CDR3 is TGTGCCAGCAGCTTGGGACAGGGGGCGGATGAAAAACTGTTTTTT.